A single sample gave rise to the 8 T cell receptor beta chains below, sequenced in a study of cytomegalovirus exposure and HLA in healthy donors. Sequenced by immunoSEQ multiplex PCR; TCRdb stores in-frame clones only, minus some. This sample carries 150,000 or so clones, less than 95% of them seen once, and the ten largest clones take 1.8%. The sample taken for sequencing was PBMCs. These receptors originate from a man between 18 and 35 years old in good health and CMV-seropositive.

The gene calls are TRBV11-1 and TRBJ2-2; no clear D gene. The V gene's germline CDR1 is SGHAT and CDR2 FQDESV (reference sequence). CDR3 length equals 11 residues. V gave up 8 bases and J gave up 3 bases, with 4 bases separating them. The CDR3 coding sequence is TGTGCCAGCTCGGACACCGGGGAGCTGTTTTTT. This codes for CASSDTGELFF.

The chain is built from TRBV6-5 and TRBJ2-1; 9 bases line up with TRBD2. The CDR3 has 12 residues. Losses at the gene ends were 8 bases for V and 5 bases for J; bases not matched to a gene: 1. The germline gives CDR1 MNHEY, CDR2 SVGAGI. For the CDR3, the DNA is TGTGCCAGCGCGGGAGGGAACAATGAGCAGTTCTTC. Its translation is CASAGGNNEQFF.

The V gene is TRBV7-9, the J gene TRBJ1-5; D is possibly TRBD1 (6 bases). CDR3 length: 13 residues. CDR1 is SEHNR, CDR2 FQNEAQ, per germline (reference sequence). V was pared by 5 bases and J by 11 bases, with 16 bases between. The CDR3 is CASSPQGQGAQHF. CDR3 DNA: TGTGCCAGCAGCCCACAGGGACAAGGGGCCCAGCATTTT.

The chain couples TRBV15 to TRBJ2-5; TRBD1 might be the D (6 bases). This CDR3 is 14 amino acids long. V shed 6 bases and J shed 2 bases, with 13 bases lying between them. Germline CDR1 reads LNHNV; CDR2 reads YYDKDF (reference sequence). The CDR3 DNA reads TGTGCCACCAGAGGTGGGGGCCAGCAAGAGACCCAGTACTTC. Protein sequence: CATRGGGQQETQYF.

This clone was observed once. This chain uses TRBV10-1 with TRBJ1-1, with D possibly matching TRBD1 (5 bases). V shed 8 bases and J shed 6 bases, with 28 bases lying between them. The CDR3 has 17 amino acids. Looked up from germline, CDR1 is WNHNN and CDR2 is SYGVQD (reference sequence). In DNA, the CDR3 is TGCGCCAGCCCCACAGGACACTCGACGTGGAGAGGTGCTGAAGCTTTCTTT. Translated: CASPTGHSTWRGAEAFF.

V and J are TRBV28 and TRBJ2-2, with 10 bases fitting TRBD2. V was pared by 2 bases and J by 5 bases, with 5 bases of the junction left unmatched. This CDR3 is 16 amino acids long. Germline CDR1 and CDR2: MDHEN and SYDVKM. CDR3 coding DNA: TGTGCCAGCAGTTTAACTAGCGGGGCGGGAACCGGGGAGCTGTTTTTT. The encoded protein is CASSLTSGAGTGELFF. Full variable domain (missing parts from reference TRBV28 and TRBJ2-2): DVKVTQSSRYLVKRTGEKVFLECVQDMDHENMFWYRQDPGLGLRLIYFSYDVKMKEKGDIPEGYSVSREKKERFSLILESASTNQTSMYLCASSLTSGAGTGELFFGEGSRLTVL.

This CDR3 is CASSVDGANTEAFF. In DNA form, the CDR3 reads TGTGCCAGCAGCGTCGATGGGGCCAACACTGAAGCTTTCTTT. The chain joins TRBV9 to TRBJ1-1, with D possibly being TRBD1 (5 bases). Looked up from germline, CDR1 is SGDLS and CDR2 is YYNGEE. V shed 2 bases and J shed 2 bases, with 10 bases lying between them. The CDR3 is made up of 14 amino acids.

The chain has TRBV2 and TRBJ1-1; D gene uncertain. Trimming took 4 bases from V and 7 from J, leaving 19 bases between them. The germline V gene has CDR1 SNHLY and CDR2 FYNNEI. This CDR3 has 15 residues. This CDR3 is CASSVEFGGSGEAFF. CDR3 DNA sequence: TGTGCCAGCAGTGTTGAATTTGGAGGGTCCGGTGAAGCTTTCTTT.